This is a list of T cell receptor beta chains from one sample in a study of monozygotic twins with inflammatory bowel disease. TCRdb reanalyzed the 5' RACE reads and collapses them to one entry per CDR3 protein, without DNA. The sample has fewer than 550,000 distinct CDR3 sequences. Sequences were obtained from blood. The receptors were gathered from a human donor with ulcerative colitis or Crohn's disease, or a healthy co-twin of an affected twin (not recorded which). Each CDR3 is given with its conserved first and last residue.

>TRBV7-9|TRBJ1-2
CASSKQGGYGYTF
>TRBV5-1|TRBJ2-7
CASSSSGQTYEQYF
>TRBV20-1|TRBJ1-1
CSGQTNTEAFF
>TRBV5-1|TRBJ1-2
CASSAWGQVTANYGYTF
>TRBV11-2|TRBJ2-1
CASSLATTNEQFF
>TRBV18|TRBJ2-4
CASSPLGRSSEKNIQYF
>TRBV6-5|TRBJ2-6
CASSTTLRSGANVLTF
>TRBV20-1|TRBJ1-6
CSARDVGAAYNSPLHF
>TRBV24-1|TRBJ2-1
CATLDRSRGEQFF
>TRBV7-2|TRBJ1-1
CASSREVHTEAFF
>TRBV11-2|TRBJ2-5
CASSTSGYGQETQYF
>TRBV5-1|TRBJ1-6
CASTNRDTKYSPLHF
>TRBV7-2|TRBJ1-2
CASSSFLSGTGEGYTF
>TRBV7-3|TRBJ2-3
CASSTAGTMKDTQYF
>TRBV7-9|TRBJ2-7
CASSLDRQYEQYF
>TRBV7-2|TRBJ2-7
CASSEAGTGASYEQYF
>TRBV20-1|TRBJ1-4
CSAPRWTNEKLFF